Sequencing of this T cell receptor beta chain was carried out in a study of response to subunit inactivated influenza vaccine listed by TCRdb under 2018. Regarding the study in general: The study used deep quantitative T cell receptor repertoire profiling to track responses to a trivalent subunit inactivated influenza vaccine. The paper's findings and limits, for the study overall: The authors suggested that each seasonal influenza vaccination may recruit only a limited number of new T cells.

Library preparation employed RT-PCR. The reads were generated on an Illumina HiSeq 2500. TCRdb handled the public reads itself, with Q25 trimming in fastp and clone calling in MiXCR, and kept productive beta chains. Rows with a matching CDR3 protein are joined into one entry that keeps the most common DNA and genes. This sample lists roughly 630,000 distinct CDR3 sequences; 12% to 15% were detected once. The ten largest clones capture around 7.6% of the sample. As concerns this clonotype: What antigen it recognizes has not been identified. No qualities accompany the bases; no much larger clone lies one base away.

V is reduced by 5 bases and J by 0 bases, leaving a spacing of 13 bases between them. In the germline V gene, CDR1 corresponds to SGHVS and CDR2 to FQNEAQ. The CDR3 holds 16 amino acids from the cysteine to the phenylalanine. Only the CDR3 DNA is retained, 48 bases long and in frame from the first base. The receptor's source is a man aged 50 to 60 who received an inactivated influenza vaccine. Donor details come from another sample of the same person, matched by shared clones. The rearrangement joined TRBV7-8 to TRBJ2-2; tentative D gene TRBD2, with 5 bases matching. This sample comprised PBMCs from blood, obtained less than 15 days before vaccination. CDR3 loop: CASSQSEGTNTGELFF. The DNA sequence is given as TGTGCCAGCAGCCAATCCGAGGGCACGAACACCGGGGAGCTGTTTTTT. Outside the CDR3, residues come from the reference TRBV7-8 and TRBJ2-2 proteins, so the full variable domain is: GAGVSQSPRYKVAKRGQDVALRCDPISGHVSLFWYQQALGQGPEFLTYFQNEAQLDKSGLPSDRFFAERPEGSVSTLKIQRTQQEDSAVYLCASSQSEGTNTGELFFGEGSRLTVL.